This TCR beta chain is drawn from a study of blood T cells in healthy people across ages. A second roughly 7 to 11 cycle PCR used barcoded and J-beta primers. TCRdb called the 5' RACE reads again in MiXCR, with one record for every CDR3 protein. The data show about 1.8 million distinct CDR3 sequences, 49% seen once. The sequence derives from a woman in her thirties or forties in good health. The material sequenced was blood.

The CDR3 region has the DNA TGCGCCAGCAGCCCACCTTCGGGGCTGAACGTCCTGACTTTC. This sequence encodes CASSPPSGLNVLTF. V and J are TRBV5-1 and TRBJ2-6, with D possibly being TRBD1 or TRBD2 (5 bases each). Germline V gives CDR1 SGHRS, CDR2 YFSETQ. The CDR3 is made up of 14 amino acids. Trimming took off 4 bases at V and 10 bases at J, with 15 bases between the two ends.